This T cell receptor (beta chain) came from a study of cytomegalovirus exposure and HLA in healthy donors. The PCR used 60 Vbeta and 13 Jbeta primers. The protocol was immunoSEQ multiplex PCR, while the TCRdb copy is restricted to in-frame clones and leaves out a portion. This sample has more than 80,000 clones, with over 70% found just once. General study results and limits: The authors later found TCR association rates varying by HLA locus, with DRB1 most and HLA-C fewest. Analysis performed later found over 15,000 TCR beta sequences associated with HLA alleles at 0.05 false discovery rate.

The CDR3 loop spans 14 amino acids. V was pared by 7 bases and J by 6 bases, with 5 bases of the junction left unmatched. Germline CDR1 reads KGHSH; CDR2 reads LQKENI. Comments on this clone: Its cognate antigen is unknown.

J is TRBJ2-1 and V is TRBV18; 11 nucleotides match TRBD2. The sample consisted of PBMCs. The TCR was taken from a girl aged 2-9 years in good health and CMV-seropositive. The CDR3: CASLIAGGSNEQFF. The CDR3 region has the DNA TGTGCCAGCTTAATAGCGGGAGGGTCCAATGAGCAGTTCTTC.